Listed below are T cell receptor beta chains from one sample, sequenced in a study of cytomegalovirus exposure and HLA in healthy donors. Clones were sequenced by immunoSEQ multiplex PCR, and TCRdb holds only the in-frame ones, with some missing. Here the sample spans some 190,000 clones, roughly 80% being singletons. The specimen sequenced was PBMCs. Receptors originate from a female donor in good health and CMV-seronegative. CDR3s include the opening cysteine and the closing phenylalanine or tryptophan. D genes are given only for firm matches. Some rows have no size entry. The others give once, few or many, or a class for an expanded clone.

TRBJ1-1,TRBD1,TRBV28,NA,TGTGCCAGCAGTTTGAGACAGGGACGAGCTTTCTTT,CASSLRQGRAFF
TRBJ2-5,NA,TRBV14,NA,TGTGCCAGCAGCCAAGCGAACAGCTTTCTGGGAGAGACCCAGTACTTC,CASSQANSFLGETQYF
TRBJ1-5,NA,TRBV5-1,NA,TGCGCCAGCAGCCCTCTGAGCAATCAGCCCCAGCATTTT,CASSPLSNQPQHF
TRBJ1-2,TRBD1,TRBV6-4,NA,TGTGCCAACCCACCGGGACAGGGGGCATTTGACTATGGCTACACCTTC,CANPPGQGAFDYGYTF
TRBJ1-6,NA,TRBV27,NA,TGTGCCAGCAGTTTTCAGGGGTCGGTTTCACCCCTCCACTTT,CASSFQGSVSPLHF
TRBJ2-7,TRBD1,TRBV9,NA,TGTGCCAGCAGCGCCGGGACAGGGATTCGTCCCTACGAGCAGTACTTC,CASSAGTGIRPYEQYF
TRBJ2-3,NA,TRBV4-2,NA,TGTGCCAGCAGCCTAAGCACAGATACGCAGTATTTT,CASSLSTDTQYF
TRBJ2-1,TRBD2,TRBV7-3,NA,TGTGCCAGCAGCTTTACTAGCGGCTCCTACAATGAGCAGTTCTTC,CASSFTSGSYNEQFF
TRBJ2-1,TRBD1,TRBV27,NA,TGTGCCAGCAGTACAGGGGGCCCCTACAATGAGCAGTTCTTC,CASSTGGPYNEQFF
TRBJ2-5,NA,TRBV5-1,NA,TGCGCCAGCAGCTTGTCTTGGGTTGGGGAGGAGACCCAGTACTTC,CASSLSWVGEETQYF
TRBJ1-4,NA,TRBV5-1,once,TGCGCCAGCAGCGGAGGTGACTGGCGCGAAAAACTGTTTTTT,CASSGGDWREKLFF
TRBJ2-5,TRBD1,TRBV9,NA,TGTGCCAGCAGCGGGGGCGTACAGGGGTGGCGAGAGACCCAGTACTTC,CASSGGVQGWRETQYF
TRBJ2-4,TRBD1,TRBV2,NA,TGTGCCAGCAGTGGATTGGACAGGGGCCAAAACATTCAGTACTTC,CASSGLDRGQNIQYF
TRBJ2-1,TRBD2,TRBV29-1,NA,TGCAGCGTCCCAGCGGGAGGGCCCATCAATGAGCAGTTCTTC,CSVPAGGPINEQFF
TRBJ2-6,TRBD1,TRBV2,few,TGTGCCAGCATGGAACAACAGGGGTATAATGGGGCCAACGTCCTGACTTTC,CASMEQQGYNGANVLTF
TRBJ2-1,NA,TRBV4-1,NA,TGCGCCAGCAGCCAAGATCAGGCGAGCTCCTACAATGAGCAGTTCTTC,CASSQDQASSYNEQFF
TRBJ2-7,NA,TRBV6-5,NA,TGTGCCAGCAGTTACTCCCCACTAGCTCGCGAGCAGTACTTC,CASSYSPLAREQYF
TRBJ2-2,TRBD1,TRBV18,NA,TGTGCCAGCTCACCACCTTTGGGCTGGACAGGGGGTCCGAACACCGGGGAGCTGTTTTTT,CASSPPLGWTGGPNTGELFF